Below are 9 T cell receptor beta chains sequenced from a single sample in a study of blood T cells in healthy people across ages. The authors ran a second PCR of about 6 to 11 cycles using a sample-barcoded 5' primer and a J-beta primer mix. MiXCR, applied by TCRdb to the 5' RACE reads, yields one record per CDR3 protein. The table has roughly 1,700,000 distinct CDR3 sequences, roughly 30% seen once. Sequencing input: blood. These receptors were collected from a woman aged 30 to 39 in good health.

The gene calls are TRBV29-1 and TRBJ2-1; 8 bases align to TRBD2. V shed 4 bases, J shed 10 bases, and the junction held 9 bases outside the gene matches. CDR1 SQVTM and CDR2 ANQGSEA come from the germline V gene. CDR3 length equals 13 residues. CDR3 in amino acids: CSVVLAGSYEQFF. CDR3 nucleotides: TGCAGCGTTGTATTAGCGGGGTCCTACGAGCAGTTCTTC.

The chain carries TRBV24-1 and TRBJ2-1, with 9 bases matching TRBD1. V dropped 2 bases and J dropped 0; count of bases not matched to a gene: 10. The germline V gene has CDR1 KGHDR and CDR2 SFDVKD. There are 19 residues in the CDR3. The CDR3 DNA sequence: TGTGCCACCAGTGATTCGCCGGGACAGGGTGGGAGCTCCTACAATGAGCAGTTCTTC. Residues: CATSDSPGQGGSSYNEQFF.

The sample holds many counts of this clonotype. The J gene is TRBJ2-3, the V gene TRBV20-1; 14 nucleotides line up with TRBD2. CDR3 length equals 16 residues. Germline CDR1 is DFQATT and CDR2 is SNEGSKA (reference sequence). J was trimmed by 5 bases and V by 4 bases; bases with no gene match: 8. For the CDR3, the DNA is TGCAGTGCTAATCGGGGACTAGCGGGAGATTTAGATACGCAGTATTTT. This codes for CSANRGLAGDLDTQYF.

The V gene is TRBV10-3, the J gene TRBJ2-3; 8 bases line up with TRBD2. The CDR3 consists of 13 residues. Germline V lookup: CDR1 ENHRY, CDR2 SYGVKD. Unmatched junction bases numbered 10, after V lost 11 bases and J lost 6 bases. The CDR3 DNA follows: TGTGCCGCCGGGGGGGCCGGAGAGGATACGCAGTATTTT. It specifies CAAGGAGEDTQYF.

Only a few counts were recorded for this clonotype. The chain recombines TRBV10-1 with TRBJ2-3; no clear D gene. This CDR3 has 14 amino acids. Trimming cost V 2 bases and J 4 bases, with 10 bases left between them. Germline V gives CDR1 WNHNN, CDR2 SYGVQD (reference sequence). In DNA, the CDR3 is TGCGCCAGCAGTGAGGCAAGGACCGCAGATACGCAGTATTTT. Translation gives CASSEARTADTQYF.

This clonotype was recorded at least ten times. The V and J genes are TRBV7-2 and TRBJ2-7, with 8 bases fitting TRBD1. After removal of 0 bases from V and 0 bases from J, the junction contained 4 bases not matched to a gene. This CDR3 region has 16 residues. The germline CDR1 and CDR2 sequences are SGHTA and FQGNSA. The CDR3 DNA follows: TGTGCCAGCAGCTTAGCGGGGACAGGAAACTCCTACGAGCAGTACTTC. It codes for CASSLAGTGNSYEQYF.

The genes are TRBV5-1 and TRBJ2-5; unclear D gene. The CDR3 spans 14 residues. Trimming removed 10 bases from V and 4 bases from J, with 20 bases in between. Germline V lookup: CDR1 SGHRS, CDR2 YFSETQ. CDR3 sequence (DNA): TGCGCCTCATCCCGTGTGCCCTTTGGAGAGACCCAGTACTTC. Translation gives CASSRVPFGETQYF.

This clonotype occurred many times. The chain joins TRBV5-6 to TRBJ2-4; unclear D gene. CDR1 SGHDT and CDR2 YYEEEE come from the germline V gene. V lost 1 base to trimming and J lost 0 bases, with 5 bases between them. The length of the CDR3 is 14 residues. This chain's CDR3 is CASSLILAKNIQYF. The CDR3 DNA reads TGTGCCAGCAGCTTGATTCTAGCCAAAAACATTCAGTACTTC.

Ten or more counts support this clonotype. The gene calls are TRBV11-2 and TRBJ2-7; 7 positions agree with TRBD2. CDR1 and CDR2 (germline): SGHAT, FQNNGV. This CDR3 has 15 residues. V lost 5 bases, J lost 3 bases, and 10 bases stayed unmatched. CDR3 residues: CASSPVGSGGYEQYF. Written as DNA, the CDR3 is TGTGCCAGCAGCCCAGTGGGCTCGGGAGGCTACGAGCAGTACTTC.